Shown below are 30 T cell receptor beta chains from a single sample sequenced in a study of identical twins. MiXCR, run by TCRdb on the 5' RACE reads, gives a single entry per CDR3 protein. Of 1.5 million to 2 million distinct CDR3 sequences listed, under 35% are singletons. The sequencing sample was made of cord blood. The receptor set was obtained from a newborn girl in good health.

The chain carries TRBV20-1 and TRBJ1-4; D is uncertain. Germline CDR1 is DFQATT and CDR2 is SNEGSKA (reference sequence). This CDR3 spans 14 amino acids. Trimming took off 3 bases at V and 4 bases at J, with 12 bases between the two ends. The CDR3 is CSASMTAGNEKLFF. CDR3 nucleotides: TGCAGTGCTAGTATGACGGCGGGTAATGAAAAACTGTTTTTT.

V gene TRBV9 combines with J gene TRBJ2-3, with D possibly matching TRBD2 (6 bases). Trimming took 0 bases from V and 2 from J, leaving 13 bases between them. This CDR3 is built from 16 residues. Germline V gene data show CDR1 as SGDLS and CDR2 as YYNGEE. CDR3 sequence (DNA): TGTGCCAGCAGCGTAGGGGCTAGCGACCTCACAGATACGCAGTATTTT. It encodes CASSVGASDLTDTQYF.

As regards this clonotype: A much larger clonotype is one base distant, so this may be a read error. This sequence joins TRBV11-2 and TRBJ2-7; 9 bases are a match to TRBD2. The trim removed 1 base at V and 7 bases at J, leaving 11 bases unmatched. Looked up from germline, CDR1 is SGHAT and CDR2 is FQNNGV. The length of the CDR3 is 16 residues. This CDR3 reads CASSLGRGGSYNEQYF. Here the CDR3 DNA reads TGTGCCAGCAGCTTAGGGCGGGGGGGCTCCTACAATGAGCAGTACTTC.

This clonotype was observed a few times. The chain employs TRBV25-1 and TRBJ2-3; 10 bases align to TRBD2. Losses at the gene ends were 5 bases for V and 1 base for J; bases not matched to a gene: 6. The CDR3 runs 16 residues. Germline V gene sequence: CDR1 MGHDK, CDR2 SYGVNS. The CDR3 DNA reads as TGTGCCAGCAGTCAACTCGGGACTAGCGGCACAGATACGCAGTATTTT. Protein product: CASSQLGTSGTDTQYF.

Comments on this clonotype: A read error may produce the germline difference seen at one junction end. This rearrangement joins TRBV6-1 to TRBJ1-2; D remains ambiguous. Germline lookup yields CDR1 MNHNS and CDR2 SASEGT. This CDR3 spans 11 amino acids. For the CDR3, the DNA is TGTGCCAGCCAGCACAGCTATGGCTACATCTTC. Translating gives CASQHSYGYIF.

In this sample, this clonotype turned up once. The chain uses TRBV4-1 and TRBJ1-2, with 7 bases identical to TRBD1. In germline, CDR1 is MGHRA, CDR2 YSYEKL. The CDR3 length is 15 residues. V shed 6 bases, J shed 4 bases, and the junction held 11 bases outside the gene matches. The DNA of the CDR3 is TGCGCCAGCAGAAACCCGAGACAGGGACCCTATGGCTACACCTTC. Protein: CASRNPRQGPYGYTF.

CDR3 bases: TGCAGTGCCTCGGGGACAGGGGGACTAGCCTCCTACAATGAGCAGTACTTC. Its translation is CSASGTGGLASYNEQYF. The chain has TRBV20-1 and TRBJ2-1, with 11 bases identical to TRBD1. With the DNA end fitting TRBJ2-7 better, the J assignment may be wrong. The CDR3 extends over 17 amino acids. Germline assignment: CDR1 DFQATT and CDR2 SNEGSKA (reference sequence).

A single count supports this clonotype. The V and J genes are TRBV7-2 and TRBJ2-4; possibly TRBD2 for D (7 bases). TRBJ2-7 explains the end of the DNA better; the J call may be wrong. Germline V CDR1 and CDR2: SGHTA, FQGNSA. This CDR3 is 15 amino acids long. CDR3 sequence (DNA): TGTGCCAGCAGCCTAGGGGGGGAGGGCATGGACGAGCAGTACTTC. Protein: CASSLGGEGMDEQYF.

This sequence joins TRBV19 and TRBJ2-1; D remains unclear. Trimming took off 6 bases at V and 8 bases at J, with 11 bases between the two ends. This CDR3 is built from 12 residues. In germline, CDR1 is LNHDA, CDR2 SQIVND (reference sequence). The DNA of the CDR3 is TGTGCCAGTAGCGGTCCTCTGCATGAGCAGTTCTTC. Protein sequence: CASSGPLHEQFF. Filled out from reference TRBV19 and TRBJ2-1, the complete variable domain reads DGGITQSPKYLFRKEGQNVTLSCEQNLNHDAMYWYRQDPGQGLRLIYYSQIVNDFQKGDIAEGYSVSREKKESFPLTVTSAQKNPTAFYLCASSGPLHEQFFGPGTRLTVL.

This clonotype was picked up one time. The junction departs from the called germline gene at one end, perhaps through a read error. This chain connects TRBV2 to TRBJ2-5, with 7 bases lining up with TRBD1. CDR3 length: 15 residues. The V gene's germline CDR1 is SNHLY and CDR2 FYNNEI. The CDR3 DNA sequence: TGTGCCAGCGGTGAAGCGCACAGGGGCCAAGAGACCCAGTACTTC. This gives the protein CASGEAHRGQETQYF.

This chain uses TRBV20-1 with TRBJ2-7; 8 bases line up with TRBD1. This CDR3 region has 14 residues. Germline V lookup: CDR1 DFQATT, CDR2 SNEGSKA (reference sequence). The V segment lost 5 bases and the J segment 2 bases; nucleotides outside the gene matches: 8. This CDR3 reads CSAVRDRLPYEQYF. CDR3 nucleotides: TGCAGTGCTGTCCGGGACAGGCTCCCCTACGAGCAGTACTTC.

This chain links TRBV6-6 with TRBJ2-7, with 9 bases aligning to TRBD2. CDR1 is MNHNY, CDR2 SVGAGI, per germline (reference sequence). The CDR3 sequence is 14 residues long. The V gene end was trimmed by 5 bases and the J gene end by 3 bases; junction bases not matched to a gene: 5. The DNA for the CDR3 is TGTGCCAGCAGTCTGATAGCGGGAGTCTACGAGCAGTACTTC. Its protein is CASSLIAGVYEQYF.

The sample holds a few counts of this clonotype. This chain connects TRBV21-1 to TRBJ2-2; the table gives TRBD2 as D, unverified against the DNA. TRBV21-1 is shown as a pseudogene. CDR3 length: 22 residues. The DNA of the CDR3 is TGTGCCAGCAGCAAAGCTTTCGACTTTCGGGGACTAGCGGGTCCAGGCACCGGGGAGCTGTTTTTT. Translated, it gives CASSKAFDFRGLAGPGTGELFF.

This clonotype was found a few times. The rearrangement links TRBV28 to TRBJ2-3; 9 bases are shared with TRBD2. There are 15 residues in the CDR3. Germline V gene data show CDR1 as MDHEN and CDR2 as SYDVKM. V trimming: 7 bases; J trimming: 3 bases; junction bases outside the gene matches: 8. CDR3 DNA sequence: TGTGCCAGCACCGTAGCGGGAGCGGGTACAGATACGCAGTATTTT. Translating it yields CASTVAGAGTDTQYF.

This clonotype has a count of ten or more. J is TRBJ2-3 and V is TRBV21-1. TRBV21-1 is an annotated pseudogene. The CDR3 loop spans 14 amino acids. This chain's CDR3 is CASLAARPTDTQYF. DNA of the CDR3: TGTGCCAGTCTCGCAGCCCGACCCACAGATACGCAGTATTTT.

This clonotype was picked up many times. This chain uses TRBV29-1 with TRBJ2-5; 10 bases map to TRBD2. The CDR3 spans 15 residues. The V and J ends lost 6 bases and 4 bases, in that order; junction bases with no gene match: 11. Germline CDR1 and CDR2: SQVTM and ANQGSEA. CDR3 coding DNA: TGCAGCGTAGCCTTGGCTAGCGGGAGCATAGAGACCCAGTACTTC. Its protein product is CSVALASGSIETQYF.

This clonotype was seen a single time. The rearrangement links TRBV7-2 to TRBJ1-1, with TRBD1 matching over 9 bases. CDR3 length: 14 residues. Germline V gene lookup returns CDR1 SGHTA and CDR2 FQGNSA. J lost 5 bases, V lost 4 bases, and 5 bases had no gene match. DNA for the CDR3: TGTGCCAGCAGCTGGAACAGGGGGCAAACTGAAGCTTTCTTT. Translation gives CASSWNRGQTEAFF.

This clonotype was counted at least ten times. V gene TRBV27 combines with J gene TRBJ2-7; 8 positions agree with TRBD2. Germline V gene lookup returns CDR1 MNHEY and CDR2 SMNVEV (reference sequence). Trimming cost V 2 bases and J 4 bases; bases outside gene matches: 4. The CDR3 runs to 14 residues. The CDR3 nucleotides are TGTGCCAGCAGTTTACTAGCGGGTCGATACGAGCAGTACTTC. Protein product: CASSLLAGRYEQYF.

The V call is TRBV11-2, the J call TRBJ2-1; TRBD2 matches 9 bases. The J call may be incorrect, as the DNA end agrees better with TRBJ2-7. The CDR3 loop spans 15 amino acids. Germline-derived CDR1 and CDR2 are SGHAT and FQNNGV. Written as DNA, the CDR3 is TGTGCCAGCAGCTTAGTGGGACTAGCCTACAATGAGCAGTACTTC. As protein: CASSLVGLAYNEQYF.

This clonotype has only a few counts. V is TRBV12-5 and J is TRBJ2-5; 10 bases fit TRBD2. TRBJ2-7 matches the DNA end more closely, so the J call is doubtful. This CDR3 is built from 13 residues. Germline-derived CDR1 and CDR2 are LGHNT and FRNRAP. This chain's CDR3 is CASGTSSGGEQYF. Written as DNA, the CDR3 is TGTGCTAGTGGCACCTCTAGCGGGGGCGAGCAGTACTTC.

This chain connects TRBV12-5 to TRBJ1-1; 11 bases line up with TRBD1. The germline V gene encodes CDR1 LGHNT and CDR2 FRNRAP. This CDR3 is 17 amino acids long. The J segment lost 0 bases and the V segment lost 6 bases, leaving 9 bases of the junction unmatched. CDR3 residues: CASGNGTGGYMNTEAFF. The DNA for the CDR3 is TGTGCTAGTGGCAACGGGACAGGGGGATACATGAACACTGAAGCTTTCTTT.

This clonotype appeared many times. V usage is TRBV28 and J usage is TRBJ2-1, with 14 bases fitting TRBD2. Trimming removed 6 bases from V and 5 bases from J; junction bases left unmatched: 9. This CDR3 spans 17 amino acids. The germline CDR1 and CDR2 sequences are MDHEN and SYDVKM. CDR3 nucleotides: TGTGCCAGCAGCCTGACTAGCGGGAGGGCCTTGGACAATGAGCAGTTCTTC. Protein product: CASSLTSGRALDNEQFF.

This clonotype was observed a handful of times. This sequence joins TRBV6-1 and TRBJ1-1; TRBD1 matches 7 bases. Germline V CDR1 and CDR2: MNHNS, SASEGT. CDR3 size: 12 residues. J lost 3 bases, V lost 9 bases, and 4 bases had no gene match. This CDR3 is CASTGVDTEAFF. The CDR3 coding sequence is TGTGCCAGTACAGGGGTGGACACTGAAGCTTTCTTT.

The gene calls are TRBV29-1 and TRBJ2-1; 8 nucleotides align to TRBD2. The CDR3 runs 17 residues. Germline V gene sequence: CDR1 SQVTM, CDR2 ANQGSEA. Unmatched junction bases numbered 18, after V lost 6 bases and J lost 5 bases. In nucleotides, the CDR3 is TGCAGCGTCCCTAGCCCCCAAACGGGGCGGGGGGACAATGAGCAGTTCTTC. Translated: CSVPSPQTGRGDNEQFF.

CDR3 bases: TGTGCCATCAGTGAGCTACTCGAGCAGTACTTC. This codes for CAISELLEQYF. This chain links TRBV10-3 with TRBJ2-4; D remains unclear. The tail of the sequence fits TRBJ2-7 better, so the J call may be wrong. Germline assignment: CDR1 ENHRY and CDR2 SYGVKD. The CDR3 length is 11 residues.

The V and J genes are TRBV6-2 or TRBV6-3 and TRBJ1-4, with 8 bases fitting TRBD1. The germline V gene encodes CDR1 MNHEY and CDR2 SVGEGT. This CDR3 comprises 15 residues. J was trimmed by 7 bases and V by 6 bases; bases with no gene match: 10. CDR3 sequence: CASRRPQGVCEKLFF. CDR3 DNA sequence: TGTGCCAGCAGACGCCCACAGGGGGTGTGTGAAAAACTGTTTTTT.

The chain is built from TRBV13 and TRBJ2-7; TRBD1 matches 7 bases. Germline V gene data show CDR1 as PRHDT and CDR2 as FYEKMQ (reference sequence). Trimming removed 6 bases from V and 3 bases from J; junction bases left unmatched: 11. This CDR3 comprises 15 residues. This CDR3 reads CASSPYGAGGYEQYF. In nucleotides, the CDR3 is TGTGCCAGCAGTCCCTACGGGGCAGGGGGCTACGAGCAGTACTTC. Complete variable domain (other parts from reference TRBV13 and TRBJ2-7): AAGVIQSPRHLIKEKRETATLKCYPIPRHDTVYWYQQGPGQDPQFLISFYEKMQSDKGSIPDRFSAQQFSDYHSELNMSSLELGDSALYFCASSPYGAGGYEQYFGPGTRLTVT.

V gene TRBV24-1 combines with J gene TRBJ2-2; D remains unclear. V lost 7 bases and J 7 bases, leaving 12 bases between the germline ends. The CDR3 sequence is 13 residues long. Germline V gene lookup returns CDR1 KGHDR and CDR2 SFDVKD. The CDR3 DNA follows: TGTGCCACCAGCTCTCGACACATCGGGGAGCTGTTTTTT. Translating gives CATSSRHIGELFF.

J is TRBJ2-5 and V is TRBV3-1, with D perhaps given as TRBD1 or TRBD2 (5 bases each). This CDR3 has 16 amino acids. Germline lookup yields CDR1 LGHDT and CDR2 YNNKEL (reference sequence). V lost 6 bases, J lost 0 bases, and 17 bases lay in between. The CDR3 here is CASRPRGTENQETQYF. CDR3 nucleotides: TGTGCCAGCAGACCAAGAGGGACCGAGAACCAAGAGACCCAGTACTTC.

This clonotype was detected only a few times. CDR3 DNA sequence: TGTGCCAGCAGTTTTGGGGACAGGGTTAATTACGAGCAGTACTTC. This gives the protein CASSFGDRVNYEQYF. The chain has TRBV27 and TRBJ2-7, with 9 nucleotides matching TRBD1. CDR1 and CDR2 (germline): MNHEY, SMNVEV (reference sequence). The CDR3 covers 15 residues. V was clipped by 3 bases and J by 4 bases; unmatched bases: 7.